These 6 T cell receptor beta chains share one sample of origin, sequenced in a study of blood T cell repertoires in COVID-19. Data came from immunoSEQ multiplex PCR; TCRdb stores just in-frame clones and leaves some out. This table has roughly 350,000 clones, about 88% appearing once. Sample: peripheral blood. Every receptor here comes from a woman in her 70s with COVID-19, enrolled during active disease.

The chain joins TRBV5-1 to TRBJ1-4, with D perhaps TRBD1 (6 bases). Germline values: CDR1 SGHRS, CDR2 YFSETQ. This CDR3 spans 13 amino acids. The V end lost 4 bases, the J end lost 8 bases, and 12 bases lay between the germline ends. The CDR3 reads CASSTQGEEKLFF. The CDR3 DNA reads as TGCGCCAGCAGCACACAGGGAGAGGAAAAACTGTTTTTT. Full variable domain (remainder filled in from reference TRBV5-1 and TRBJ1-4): KAGVTQTPRYLIKTRGQQVTLSCSPISGHRSVSWYQQTPGQGLQFLFEYFSETQRNKGNFPGRFSGRQFSNSRSEMNVSTLELGDSALYLCASSTQGEEKLFFGSGTQLSVL.

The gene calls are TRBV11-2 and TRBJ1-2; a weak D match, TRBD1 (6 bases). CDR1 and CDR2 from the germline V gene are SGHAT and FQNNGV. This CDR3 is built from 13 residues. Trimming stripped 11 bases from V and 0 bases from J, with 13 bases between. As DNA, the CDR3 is TGTGCCGGTTCGACAGGAGCTAACTATGGCTACACCTTC. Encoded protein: CAGSTGANYGYTF.

The CDR3 loop reads CASSMTPPQGANTEAFF. The CDR3 DNA reads TGTGCCAGTAGTATGACACCCCCTCAGGGGGCCAACACTGAAGCTTTCTTT. V is TRBV19 and J is TRBJ1-1, with 8 bases matching TRBD1. The V gene end was trimmed by 3 bases and the J gene end by 2 bases; junction bases not matched to a gene: 11. Germline CDR1 is LNHDA and CDR2 is SQIVND (reference sequence). The CDR3 covers 17 residues.

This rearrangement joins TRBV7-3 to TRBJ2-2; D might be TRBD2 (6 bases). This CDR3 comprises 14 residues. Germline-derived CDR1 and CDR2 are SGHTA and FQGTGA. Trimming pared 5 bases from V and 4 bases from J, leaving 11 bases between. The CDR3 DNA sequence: TGTGCCAGCAGCGCAGGGACTTTCACCGGGGAGCTGTTTTTT. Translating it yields CASSAGTFTGELFF.

The CDR3 spells CATNGGTGQPQHF. The DNA of the CDR3 is TGTGCCACCAATGGGGGCACGGGTCAGCCCCAGCATTTT. The gene calls are TRBV24-1 and TRBJ1-5; a possible D gene is TRBD1 (6 bases). The CDR3 is 13 residues long. The germline V gene has CDR1 KGHDR and CDR2 SFDVKD. Between the trimmed V and J ends, which lost 8 bases and 6 bases, there was a span of 13 bases.

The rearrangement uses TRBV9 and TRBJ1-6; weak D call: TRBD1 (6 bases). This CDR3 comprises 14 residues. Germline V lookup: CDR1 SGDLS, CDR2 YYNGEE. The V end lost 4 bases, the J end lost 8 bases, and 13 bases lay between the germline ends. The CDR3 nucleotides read TGTGCCAGCAGCCCCTCTGGGGGCTATTCACCCCTCCACTTT. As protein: CASSPSGGYSPLHF.